The T cell receptor (beta chain) described here comes from a study of blood T cell repertoires in COVID-19. On the study more broadly: Whether acute or convalescent, the COVID-19 samples came from the United States, Italy and Spain. PBMCs, B-cell-depleted T cells, or T cells were the source of the cDNA or gDNA that made up the material.

Original processing notes: Amplification of reference gene primers provided the estimated nucleated cell counts. Sequencing used immunoSEQ multiplex PCR; TCRdb keeps in-frame clones, though not all of them. V and J calls and clone size are copied from that table; D and trimming were computed from the DNA. The table lists roughly 110,000 clones, about 70% of them singletons. Trimming at V came to 3 bases and at J to 3 bases, leaving 10 bases not matched to a gene. This CDR3 comprises 17 residues. CDR1 DFQATT and CDR2 SNEGSKA come from the germline V gene (reference sequence). The sample taken for sequencing was peripheral blood. The sequence came from a human donor with acute or convalescent COVID-19. The donor label of this sample is uncertain. The chain has TRBV20-1 and TRBJ2-3, with 12 bases matching TRBD2. The CDR3 region is CSASLPSGGAGTDTQYF. CDR3 coding DNA: TGCAGTGCTAGTCTCCCTAGCGGGGGGGCGGGGACAGATACGCAGTATTTT.